The present entry profiles one TCR beta chain with its context. What it binds is not known. The sample is drawn from a study of graft-versus-host responses after intestinal transplantation. Study in general: Recipients had transplants, and these were multivisceral, liver-intestinal, or isolated intestinal. Every one of the recipients received anti-thymocyte globulin induction and afterwards took tacrolimus and steroids for approximately 3 years.

CDR1 and CDR2 (germline): MNHEY, SMNVEV (reference sequence). CDR3 length: 16 residues. Deletions cut 1 base from V and 8 bases from J, with 18 bases between. Study observations and caveats: Early declines in HvG clones that occurred post-transplant were associated with peak circulating GvH clone levels. GvH clones detected in recipient marrow included some appearing first in ileum or blood.

The protocol was immunoSEQ multiplex PCR, while the TCRdb copy is restricted to in-frame clones and leaves out a portion. The data contain some 55,000 clones, 91% of them singletons. This material consisted of PBMCs, taken roughly 95 weeks after intestinal transplant. The V call is TRBV27, the J call TRBJ2-1; D is uncertain. The receptor comes from a human patient who received an intestinal transplant, so some T cells may come from the graft donor. The CDR3 reads CASSLFADLRGYEQFF. CDR3 sequence (DNA): TGTGCCAGCAGTTTATTCGCCGATCTCCGAGGCTATGAGCAGTTCTTC.